This TCR beta chain came from a study of cytomegalovirus exposure and HLA in healthy donors. PCR primers comprised 60 Vbeta and 13 Jbeta primers. Sequencing was performed with immunoSEQ multiplex PCR; in TCRdb, only in-frame clones are kept and a portion is missing. This sample has more than 130,000 clones, with roughly 79% found just once. V shed 5 bases and J 4 bases; nucleotides not matched to a gene: 3. Germline assignment: CDR1 SNHLY and CDR2 FYNNEI. This CDR3 is built from 13 residues. The sequence was collected from a male donor in good health and CMV-seronegative. The sequencing sample was made of PBMCs. The chain carries TRBV2 and TRBJ1-1; the match to TRBD1 covers 8 bases. CDR3 amino acids: CASSFTGGTEAFF. The CDR3 DNA follows: TGTGCCAGCAGTTTTACAGGGGGCACTGAAGCTTTCTTT.